The 17 T cell receptor beta chains below come from one sample, sequenced in a study of regulatory dendritic cells for organ transplantation. The protocol was immunoSEQ multiplex PCR, while the TCRdb copy is restricted to in-frame clones and leaves out a portion. The profile shows about 10,000 clones, approximately 70% of them singletons. The specimen was memory CD8+ T cells from blood. Documented subset: CD45RO+ memory T cells. Every receptor here comes from a human donor in good health.

The chain combines TRBV6-6 with TRBJ2-7; D is ambiguous. The CDR3 has 13 amino acids. V dropped 10 bases and J dropped 6 bases, with 19 bases sitting between them. Germline assignment: CDR1 MNHNY and CDR2 SVGAGI (reference sequence). CDR3 nucleotide sequence: TGTGCCACCACCGGGCGGCCCTGGACCGAGCAGTACTTC. Residues: CATTGRPWTEQYF.

The sample holds one count of this clone. The rearrangement uses TRBV27 and TRBJ1-4, with TRBD1 matching 7 bases. Germline V gene sequence: CDR1 MNHEY, CDR2 SMNVEV (reference sequence). V shed 2 bases and J 10 bases; nucleotides not matched to a gene: 1. The CDR3 loop spans 12 amino acids. CDR3 residues: CASSLQGGKLFF. In DNA, the CDR3 is TGTGCCAGCAGTTTACAGGGGGGAAAACTGTTTTTT.

The chain carries TRBV10-2 and TRBJ2-7; 7 bases agree with TRBD1. With 0 bases clipped from V and 4 bases from J, the junction kept 3 bases outside the gene matches. This CDR3 spans 14 amino acids. The germline V gene encodes CDR1 WSHSY and CDR2 SAAADI. The CDR3 is CASSESTGFYEQYF. As DNA, the CDR3 is TGCGCCAGCAGTGAGTCGACAGGGTTTTACGAGCAGTACTTC.

This chain connects TRBV9 to TRBJ2-6, with 12 bases matching TRBD1. Germline lookup yields CDR1 SGDLS and CDR2 YYNGEE. The ends lost 2 bases at V and 4 bases at J; junction bases unmatched: 13. The CDR3 is 20 amino acids. The CDR3 region is CASSVEPPGQGAPGANVLTF. In DNA form, the CDR3 reads TGTGCCAGCAGCGTCGAACCTCCGGGACAGGGGGCGCCCGGGGCCAACGTCCTGACTTTC. Full variable domain (remainder filled in from reference TRBV9 and TRBJ2-6): DSGVTQTPKHLITATGQRVTLRCSPRSGDLSVYWYQQSLDQGLQFLIQYYNGEERAKGNILERFSAQQFPDLHSELNLSSLELGDSALYFCASSVEPPGQGAPGANVLTFGAGSRLTVL.

This clone turned up a few times. The rearrangement uses TRBV7-9 and TRBJ1-1; D gene ambiguous. The CDR3 is 11 amino acids. Germline values: CDR1 SEHNR, CDR2 FQNEAQ (reference sequence). The V and J ends lost 6 bases and 6 bases respectively, with 8 bases between them. CDR3 sequence reads: CASSYGAEAFF. As DNA, the CDR3 is TGTGCCAGCAGTTACGGCGCTGAAGCTTTCTTT.

The chain is built from TRBV19 and TRBJ2-7; D may be TRBD1 (6 bases). CDR3 size: 15 residues. The V end was cut by 0 bases, the J end by 0 bases, with 9 bases between. Germline loops: CDR1 LNHDA, CDR2 SQIVND (reference sequence). CDR3 amino acids: CASSIEDSSSYEQYF. The CDR3 region has the DNA TGTGCCAGTAGTATAGAGGACAGCAGCTCCTACGAGCAGTACTTC.

The chain is built from TRBV2 and TRBJ1-2; TRBD1 matches 10 bases. Trimming took 6 bases from V and 8 from J; bases not matched to a gene: 12. The CDR3 covers 15 residues. CDR1 and CDR2 (germline): SNHLY, FYNNEI. CDR3 nucleotides: TGTGCCAGCAGCGTAATGGGAGGGACAGGGGCCGGCTACACCTTC. Encoded protein: CASSVMGGTGAGYTF.

The table lists this clone with a count of one. The rearrangement uses TRBV21-1 and TRBJ1-1. TRBV21-1 is an annotated pseudogene. The CDR3 totals 13 residues. Here the CDR3 DNA reads TGTGCCAGGGTAGGCCACATGAACACTGAAGCTTTCTTT. It codes for CARVGHMNTEAFF.

The chain recombines TRBV2 with TRBJ1-5; D uncertain. The V and J ends lost 4 bases and 5 bases respectively, with 12 bases between them. The CDR3 consists of 14 residues. The V gene's germline CDR1 is SNHLY and CDR2 FYNNEI. The CDR3 protein is CASSGLTVDQPQHF. The CDR3 DNA is TGTGCCAGCAGTGGTCTTACAGTGGATCAGCCCCAGCATTTT.

This sequence joins TRBV13 and TRBJ2-5, with TRBD1 as a possible D gene (6 bases). The better agreement between TRBJ2-7 and the DNA end casts doubt on the J call. Germline CDR1 is PRHDT and CDR2 is FYEKMQ (reference sequence). CDR3 length equals 15 residues. The DNA of the CDR3 is TGTGCCAGCAGCTTAGGCCGGACAGAGACGTACGAGCAGTACTTC. It yields the protein CASSLGRTETYEQYF.

The V and J genes are TRBV4-2 and TRBJ2-7; maybe TRBD1 (6 bases). This CDR3 is 16 amino acids long. The germline V gene has CDR1 LGHNA and CDR2 YNFKEQ. V dropped 1 base and J dropped 2 bases, with 15 bases sitting between them. CDR3 sequence reads: CASSQGSTGDPYEQYF. In DNA, the CDR3 is TGTGCCAGCAGCCAAGGGTCGACAGGCGATCCCTACGAGCAGTACTTC.

V is TRBV7-9 and J is TRBJ2-1; 10 bases are a match to TRBD2. V gave up 5 bases and J gave up 4 bases; unmatched junction bases: 8. The V gene's germline CDR1 is SEHNR and CDR2 FQNEAQ (reference sequence). The CDR3 totals 16 residues. This chain's CDR3 is CASSLLGLAEYNEQFF. CDR3 in DNA: TGTGCCAGCAGCCTCCTAGGACTAGCGGAGTACAATGAGCAGTTCTTC.

The chain carries TRBV27 and TRBJ2-7, with TRBD2 matching 8 bases. This CDR3 is built from 16 residues. Looked up from germline, CDR1 is MNHEY and CDR2 is SMNVEV (reference sequence). J gave up 2 bases and V 2 bases, and 8 bases lay outside the gene matches. CDR3 loop: CASSLTRSGSPYEQYF. The CDR3 bases are TGTGCCAGCAGTTTAACTCGGAGCGGGAGTCCCTACGAGCAGTACTTC.

This clone appeared a few times. The rearrangement uses TRBV30 and TRBJ2-2, with D possibly being TRBD1 or TRBD2 (5 bases each). Germline V gene data show CDR1 as GTSNPN and CDR2 as SVGIG (reference sequence). The length of the CDR3 is 14 residues. V gave up 1 base and J gave up 5 bases, with 11 bases separating them. CDR3 bases: TGTGCCTGGAGTGGGGGGACCCGAACCGGGGAGCTGTTTTTT. Translation gives CAWSGGTRTGELFF.

The rearrangement joins TRBV27 to TRBJ2-4, with 15 bases identical to TRBD2. This CDR3 has 21 amino acids. Germline trimming cut 5 bases from V and 0 bases from J; bases unmatched to any gene: 14. CDR1 is MNHEY and CDR2 is SMNVEV in the germline V gene (reference sequence). The CDR3 DNA is TGTGCCAGCAGTATTAGGGTGGGACTAGCGGGAGGACCACTAGCCAAAAACATTCAGTACTTC. Encoded protein: CASSIRVGLAGGPLAKNIQYF.

V and J are TRBV7-8 and TRBJ2-1; 9 nucleotides match TRBD1. The CDR3 totals 15 residues. Per germline, CDR1 SGHVS and CDR2 FQNEAQ. V was clipped by 0 bases and J by 10 bases; unmatched bases: 7. The CDR3 loop reads CASSLAGTGLGEQFF. CDR3 bases: TGTGCCAGCAGCTTAGCTGGGACAGGGCTAGGCGAGCAGTTCTTC.

The gene calls are TRBV6-5 and TRBJ2-7; D gene unclear. The CDR3 runs to 11 residues. Germline CDR1 reads MNHEY; CDR2 reads SVGAGI. V was clipped by 9 bases and J by 3 bases, with 9 bases between them. CDR3 loop: CASAAYYEQYF. CDR3 bases: TGTGCCAGTGCAGCCTACTACGAGCAGTACTTC.